This T cell receptor beta chain was profiled in a study of blood T cell repertoires in COVID-19. About the study: The origin of the acute and convalescent COVID-19 samples was the United States, Italy and Spain. From T cells, B-cell-depleted T cells, or PBMCs came the material, which was cDNA or gDNA.

The V and J ends lost 0 bases and 7 bases respectively, with 7 bases between them. Germline CDR1 reads LGHDT; CDR2 reads YNNKEL (reference sequence). This CDR3 is 13 amino acids long. In the original analysis: It was from reference gene primer amplification that nucleated cell counts were estimated. Some clones are missing from TCRdb's copy, which holds only in-frame ones; the method was immunoSEQ multiplex PCR. Clonal size and the V and J genes are those of that table, whereas D and trimming came from the DNA. There are some 120,000 clones in the sample; around 81% occur only once, and over 9.5% lies in the top ten.

The sequencing sample was made of peripheral blood. The TCR was taken from a man aged 55 to 69 with acute or convalescent COVID-19. This chain uses TRBV3-1 (or the pseudogene TRBV3-2) with TRBJ1-5; D may be TRBD1 (5 bases). In DNA, the CDR3 is TGTGCCAGCAGCCAAGACAGGGCCCAGCCCCAGCATTTT. Its protein product is CASSQDRAQPQHF.